Listed here are 14 T cell receptor beta chains from one sample, sequenced in a study of cytomegalovirus exposure and HLA in healthy donors. 60 Vbeta and 13 Jbeta primers were used in PCR. Libraries were prepared by immunoSEQ multiplex PCR; TCRdb keeps only in-frame clonotypes and omits some of them. The table has fewer than 150,000 clones, more than 70% seen once. Sample: PBMCs. The receptors stem from a man between 45 and 60 years old in good health and CMV-seronegative.

The chain couples TRBV4-3 to TRBJ2-5; D might be TRBD1 (5 bases). Germline CDR1 is LGHNA and CDR2 is YSLEER. The CDR3 extends over 14 amino acids. Trimming stripped 0 bases from V and 4 bases from J, with 9 bases between. The CDR3 nucleotides are TGCGCCAGCAGCCAAGACTACAGGCCAGAGACCCAGTACTTC. Residues: CASSQDYRPETQYF.

The V gene is TRBV27, the J gene TRBJ1-6; 8 nucleotides line up with TRBD1. This CDR3 is 17 amino acids long. The germline V gene encodes CDR1 MNHEY and CDR2 SMNVEV (reference sequence). The V segment lost 6 bases and the J segment 5 bases; nucleotides outside the gene matches: 12. CDR3 nucleotide sequence: TGTGCCAGCAGACGGGGGGACAGGACGGCGAATAATTCACCCCTCCACTTT. This translates into CASRRGDRTANNSPLHF.

The gene calls are TRBV5-1 and TRBJ2-7; D is unresolved. V was cut by 2 bases and J by 3 bases, with 12 bases left in between. Germline V gives CDR1 SGHRS, CDR2 YFSETQ. The CDR3 spans 14 residues. CDR3 in DNA: TGCGCCAGCAGCTTCTTCCTTTCGGGCTACGAGCAGTACTTC. Its protein product is CASSFFLSGYEQYF.

This chain uses TRBV4-3 with TRBJ2-1; 10 nucleotides agree with TRBD1. Per the germline V gene, CDR1 is LGHNA and CDR2 is YSLEER. After removal of 0 bases from V and 8 bases from J, the junction contained 7 bases not matched to a gene. The CDR3 covers 16 residues. The CDR3 loop is CASSQDWDRGIDEQFF. The DNA for the CDR3 is TGCGCCAGCAGCCAAGATTGGGACAGGGGAATCGATGAGCAGTTCTTC.

The V call is TRBV6-1, the J call TRBJ2-7; 9 bases line up with TRBD1. The CDR3 totals 14 residues. V lost 6 bases to trimming and J lost 4 bases; unmatched junction nucleotides: 7. Germline V gives CDR1 MNHNS, CDR2 SASEGT. DNA for the CDR3: TGTGCCAGCAGCCGGGACAGGGCTGTTTACGAGCAGTACTTC. Translating it yields CASSRDRAVYEQYF.

The V gene is TRBV5-4, the J gene TRBJ2-1; 11 bases fit TRBD2. Germline loops: CDR1 SGHNT, CDR2 YYREEE (reference sequence). After removal of 4 bases from V and 3 bases from J, the junction contained 6 bases not matched to a gene. This CDR3 has 16 residues. The CDR3 coding sequence is TGTGCCAGCAGCGCGAAACTAGCGGGAGACTACAATGAGCAGTTCTTC. This translates into CASSAKLAGDYNEQFF.

This chain connects TRBV2 to TRBJ2-1; 9 bases agree with TRBD1. V lost 6 bases to trimming and J lost 7 bases; unmatched junction nucleotides: 7. The CDR3 runs to 14 residues. Germline-derived CDR1 and CDR2 are SNHLY and FYNNEI. The CDR3 loop reads CASRGGTGMNEQFF. CDR3 DNA sequence: TGTGCCAGCAGGGGGGGGACAGGGATGAATGAGCAGTTCTTC. The full variable domain, its missing parts supplied by reference TRBV2 and TRBJ2-1, is EPEVTQTPSHQVTQMGQEVILRCVPISNHLYFYWYRQILGQKVEFLVSFYNNEISEKSEIFDDQFSVERPDGSNFTLKIRSTKLEDSAMYFCASRGGTGMNEQFFGPGTRLTVL.

This chain uses TRBV11-2 with TRBJ2-2; 7 bases match TRBD2. This CDR3 is built from 16 residues. After removal of 5 bases from V and 1 base from J, the junction contained 7 bases not matched to a gene. CDR1 SGHAT and CDR2 FQNNGV come from the germline V gene. The CDR3 DNA reads as TGTGCCAGCAGCGTAGGAGAGCGGGAGAACACCGGGGAGCTGTTTTTT. This translates into CASSVGERENTGELFF. Full variable domain (remainder filled in from reference TRBV11-2 and TRBJ2-2): EAGVAQSPRYKIIEKRQSVAFWCNPISGHATLYWYQQILGQGPKLLIQFQNNGVVDDSQLPKDRFSAERLKGVDSTLKIQPAKLEDSAVYLCASSVGERENTGELFFGEGSRLTVL.

The V call is TRBV7-2, the J call TRBJ1-2; the match to TRBD1 covers 8 bases. Germline lookup yields CDR1 SGHTA and CDR2 FQGNSA. Germline trimming cut 5 bases from V and 2 bases from J; bases unmatched to any gene: 16. This CDR3 region has 18 residues. In DNA form, the CDR3 reads TGTGCCAGCAGCGCTGGGGGAACAGGGGGTTTTTTGAACTATGGCTACACCTTC. Protein: CASSAGGTGGFLNYGYTF.

This clone was seen only once. The J gene is TRBJ2-7, the V gene TRBV25-1, with 12 bases matching TRBD2. The CDR3 sequence is 16 residues long. The germline gives CDR1 MGHDK, CDR2 SYGVNS. Trimming took 3 bases from V and 5 from J; bases not matched to a gene: 8. As DNA, the CDR3 is TGTGCCAGCAGTGACGGACTAGCGGGACTGGGCGACGAGCAGTACTTC. It translates to CASSDGLAGLGDEQYF.

J is TRBJ2-7 and V is TRBV5-1; weak D call: TRBD2 (6 bases). Germline CDR1 SGHRS, CDR2 YFSETQ. The CDR3 sequence is 14 residues long. The V and J ends lost 2 bases and 4 bases respectively, with 13 bases between them. The CDR3 spells CASSFLAQDYEQYF. As DNA, the CDR3 is TGCGCCAGCAGCTTCCTAGCGCAAGATTACGAGCAGTACTTC. The whole variable domain, filled in from reference TRBV5-1 and TRBJ2-7, reads KAGVTQTPRYLIKTRGQQVTLSCSPISGHRSVSWYQQTPGQGLQFLFEYFSETQRNKGNFPGRFSGRQFSNSRSEMNVSTLELGDSALYLCASSFLAQDYEQYFGPGTRLTVT.

The V and J genes are TRBV7-3 and TRBJ2-1; TRBD1 agrees at 9 bases. The V gene's germline CDR1 is SGHTA and CDR2 FQGTGA. This CDR3 is 15 amino acids long. The V gene end was trimmed by 5 bases and the J gene end by 5 bases; junction bases not matched to a gene: 7. The CDR3 DNA follows: TGTGCCAGCAGCACCATGGGGACAGGGAACAATGAGCAGTTCTTC. This translates into CASSTMGTGNNEQFF.

This clone showed up just once. This chain links TRBV7-2 with TRBJ2-3; D is ambiguous. The CDR3 extends over 14 amino acids. Germline CDR1 reads SGHTA; CDR2 reads FQGNSA. Trimming took off 1 base at V and 2 bases at J, with 7 bases between the two ends. Here the CDR3 reads CASSLDLYTDTQYF. The CDR3, as DNA: TGTGCCAGCAGCTTAGACCTATACACAGATACGCAGTATTTT.

Only a few counts were recorded for this clone. The genes are TRBV6-1 and TRBJ1-4; 7 bases are shared with TRBD1. Germline V lookup: CDR1 MNHNS, CDR2 SASEGT. CDR3 length: 15 amino acids. The trim removed 4 bases at V and 3 bases at J, leaving 5 bases unmatched. The CDR3 bases are TGTGCCAGCAGTGCCCGGGACAGCCCTAATGAAAAACTGTTTTTT. This sequence encodes CASSARDSPNEKLFF.